The following is a T cell receptor beta chain sequence with its context. The sample belongs to a study of control samples from healthy donors and cancer patients. Profiled with immunoSEQ multiplex PCR; TCRdb holds only in-frame clones, not every one. This sample has roughly 120,000 clones, with approximately 90% found just once. Germline CDR1 reads PRHDT; CDR2 reads FYEKMQ (reference sequence). Losses at the gene ends were 2 bases for V and 8 bases for J; bases not matched to a gene: 4. The CDR3 contains 14 residues. This receptor was obtained from a man aged 25-45 years in good health. J is TRBJ1-4 and V is TRBV13, with 8 bases identical to TRBD1. The sample was blood. The CDR3 sequence: CASSLRAGGEKLFF. In DNA form, the CDR3 reads TGTGCCAGCAGCTTACGGGCAGGGGGCGAAAAACTGTTTTTT.